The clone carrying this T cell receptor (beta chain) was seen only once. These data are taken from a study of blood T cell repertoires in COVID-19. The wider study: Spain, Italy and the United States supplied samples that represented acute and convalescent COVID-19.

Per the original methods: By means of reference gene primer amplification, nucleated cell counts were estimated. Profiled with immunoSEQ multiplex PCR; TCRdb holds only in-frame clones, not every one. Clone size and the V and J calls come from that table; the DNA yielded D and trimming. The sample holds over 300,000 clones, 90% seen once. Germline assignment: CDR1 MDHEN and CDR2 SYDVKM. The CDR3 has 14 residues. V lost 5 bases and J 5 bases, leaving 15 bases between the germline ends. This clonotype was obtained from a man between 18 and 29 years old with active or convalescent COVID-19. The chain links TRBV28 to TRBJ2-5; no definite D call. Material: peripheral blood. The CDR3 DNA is TGTGCCAGCAGTCTTCCCCTCGTCGTGGAGACCCAGTACTTC. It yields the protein CASSLPLVVETQYF.